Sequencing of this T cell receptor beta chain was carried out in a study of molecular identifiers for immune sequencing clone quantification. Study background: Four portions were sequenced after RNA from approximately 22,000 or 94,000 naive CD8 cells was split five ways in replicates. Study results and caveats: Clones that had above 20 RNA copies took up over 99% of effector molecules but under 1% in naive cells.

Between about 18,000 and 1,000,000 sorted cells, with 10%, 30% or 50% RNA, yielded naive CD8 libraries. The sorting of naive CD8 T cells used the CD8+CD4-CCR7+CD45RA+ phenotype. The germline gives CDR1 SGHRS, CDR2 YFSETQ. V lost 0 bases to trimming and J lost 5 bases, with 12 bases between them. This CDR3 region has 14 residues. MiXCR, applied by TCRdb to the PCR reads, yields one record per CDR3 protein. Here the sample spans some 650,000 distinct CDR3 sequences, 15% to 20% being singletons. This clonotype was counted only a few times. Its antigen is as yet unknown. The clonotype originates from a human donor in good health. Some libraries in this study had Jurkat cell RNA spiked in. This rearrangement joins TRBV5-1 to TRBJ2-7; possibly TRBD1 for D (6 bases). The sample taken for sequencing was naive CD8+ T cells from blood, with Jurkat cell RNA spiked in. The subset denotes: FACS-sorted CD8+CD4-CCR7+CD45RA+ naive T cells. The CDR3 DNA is TGCGCCAGCAGCTTGGCCCCAGGGGATAACGAGCAGTACTTC. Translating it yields CASSLAPGDNEQYF.